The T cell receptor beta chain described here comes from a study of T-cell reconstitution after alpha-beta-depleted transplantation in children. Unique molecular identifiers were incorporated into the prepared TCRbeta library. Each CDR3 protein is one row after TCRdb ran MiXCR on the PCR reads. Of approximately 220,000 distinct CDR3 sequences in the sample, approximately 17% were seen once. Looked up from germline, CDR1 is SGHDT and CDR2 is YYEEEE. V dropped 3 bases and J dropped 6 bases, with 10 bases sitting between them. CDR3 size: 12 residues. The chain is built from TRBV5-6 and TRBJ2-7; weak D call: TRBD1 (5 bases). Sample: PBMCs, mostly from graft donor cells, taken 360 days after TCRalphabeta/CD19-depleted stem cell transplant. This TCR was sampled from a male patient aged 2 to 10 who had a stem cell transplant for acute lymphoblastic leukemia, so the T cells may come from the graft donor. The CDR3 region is CASSYKRGEQYF. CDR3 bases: TGTGCCAGCAGCTATAAAAGGGGCGAGCAGTACTTC.